One and the same sample provided the 18 T cell receptor beta chains below, sequenced in a study of shared clonotypes between healthy human individuals (dated by TCRdb to 2020 to 2022). CD8 naive samples were CD45RO-negative cells positively selected for CCR7, giving a CD45RA+CCR7+ population that excluded TemRA cells. Library creation used the immunoSEQ multiplex PCR assay. The clones in this table, taken by TCRdb from immuneACCESS, are in-frame only. Not every clone is retained; where verified, under half of the shortfall comes from an unresolved V gene, and the cause of the rest is unknown. The sample table records 2 million to 2.5 million clones; around 93% of these occur just once. The top ten clones comprise more than 1.5% of the sample. The sample was naive CD8+ T cells from PBMCs. The sample's cell subset or site label is to be understood as: CD45RA+CCR7+. The receptors were gathered from a man in his late teens or twenties in good health. Some clones in this sample may be carry-over from other donors' samples.

The chain recombines TRBV9 with TRBJ2-2, with D possibly matching TRBD1 (5 bases). Germline CDR1 SGDLS, CDR2 YYNGEE. The CDR3 sequence is 15 residues long. Between the trimmed V and J ends, which lost 0 bases and 7 bases, there was a span of 13 bases. CDR3 in DNA: TGTGCCAGCAGCGTAGGTAGCAGGGTCAACGGGGAGCTGTTTTTT. Protein product: CASSVGSRVNGELFF.

The V call is TRBV5-1, the J call TRBJ1-1; possibly TRBD1 for D (5 bases). The CDR3 has 15 amino acids. Trimming removed 4 bases from V and 2 bases from J, with 15 bases in between. In germline, CDR1 is SGHRS, CDR2 YFSETQ. The CDR3 spells CASSPTDSRNTEAFF. The CDR3, as DNA: TGCGCCAGCAGCCCCACCGACAGTCGTAACACTGAAGCTTTCTTT.

J is TRBJ1-1 and V is TRBV2; D gene ambiguous. CDR3 length: 14 amino acids. Germline assignment: CDR1 SNHLY and CDR2 FYNNEI. Trimming removed 7 bases from V and 6 bases from J, with 18 bases in between. The CDR3 DNA follows: TGTGCCAGCACACTCCCGGGCCGCGGGCCTGAAGCTTTCTTT. Its translation: CASTLPGRGPEAFF.

J is TRBJ1-1 and V is TRBV5-6; D is undetermined. With 2 bases removed from V and 6 bases from J, the gap between germline ends came to 14 bases. The germline V gene has CDR1 SGHDT and CDR2 YYEEEE. The CDR3 extends over 14 amino acids. Written as DNA, the CDR3 is TGTGCCAGCAGCTTTAGCGGGGAATCCTCTGAAGCTTTCTTT. The encoded protein is CASSFSGESSEAFF. The full variable domain, completed using reference TRBV5-6 and TRBJ1-1, is DAGVTQSPTHLIKTRGQQVTLRCSPKSGHDTVSWYQQALGQGPQFIFQYYEEEERQRGNFPDRFSGHQFPNYSSELNVNALLLGDSALYLCASSFSGESSEAFFGQGTRLTVV.

On this clone itself: Different DNA sequences within this sample yield the same CDR3. The chain couples TRBV7-3 to TRBJ1-1; D is undetermined. CDR3 length: 14 residues. CDR1 is SGHTA and CDR2 is FQGTGA in the germline V gene. Trimming took 2 bases from V and 2 from J, leaving 9 bases between them. The CDR3 is CASSLGGRNTEAFF. CDR3 DNA sequence: TGTGCCAGCAGCTTAGGAGGCCGTAACACTGAAGCTTTCTTT.

The V and J genes are TRBV11-1 and TRBJ2-5; TRBD2 agrees at 9 bases. The assigned J gene may be wrong: the sequence end matches TRBJ2-7 better. Germline CDR1 reads SGHAT; CDR2 reads FQDESV (reference sequence). The CDR3 runs 15 residues. CDR3 coding DNA: TGTGCCAGCAGCTTAGGCGGGAGGGGCCCCTACGAGCAGTACTTC. Translated, it gives CASSLGGRGPYEQYF.

The rearrangement joins TRBV11-2 to TRBJ2-3; a weak D match, TRBD2 (6 bases). Germline CDR1 reads SGHAT; CDR2 reads FQNNGV. The CDR3 has 15 amino acids. V lost 1 base, J lost 0 bases, and 8 bases lay in between. The CDR3 is CASSLGDSSTDTQYF. The CDR3 DNA reads as TGTGCCAGCAGCTTAGGGGACTCTAGCACAGATACGCAGTATTTT. The full variable domain, its missing parts supplied by reference TRBV11-2 and TRBJ2-3, is EAGVAQSPRYKIIEKRQSVAFWCNPISGHATLYWYQQILGQGPKLLIQFQNNGVVDDSQLPKDRFSAERLKGVDSTLKIQPAKLEDSAVYLCASSLGDSSTDTQYFGPGTRLTVL.

Comments on this clone: Different DNA sequences within this sample yield the same CDR3. The chain joins TRBV27 to TRBJ2-7; the match to TRBD2 covers 8 bases. Trimming removed 2 bases from V and 0 bases from J; junction bases left unmatched: 3. Germline values: CDR1 MNHEY, CDR2 SMNVEV (reference sequence). The CDR3 extends over 15 amino acids. The CDR3 protein is CASSLTSGSSYEQYF. CDR3 sequence (DNA): TGTGCCAGCAGTTTAACTAGCGGTTCCTCCTACGAGCAGTACTTC.

The chain combines TRBV6-1 with TRBJ2-7; 10 positions agree with TRBD1. The CDR3 extends over 15 amino acids. V dropped 8 bases and J dropped 5; count of bases not matched to a gene: 12. The germline gives CDR1 MNHNS, CDR2 SASEGT. The CDR3 DNA follows: TGTGCCAGCTCTCTGGCGGGGACAGGGGTCAACGAGCAGTACTTC. This codes for CASSLAGTGVNEQYF.

This chain joins TRBV9 and TRBJ2-7, with 7 bases matching TRBD2. CDR3 size: 15 residues. Germline values: CDR1 SGDLS, CDR2 YYNGEE. V trimming: 3 bases; J trimming: 3 bases; junction bases outside the gene matches: 9. The CDR3 here is CASSGDYREDYEQYF. CDR3 sequence (DNA): TGTGCCAGCAGCGGAGACTATCGGGAGGACTACGAGCAGTACTTC.

The chain couples TRBV29-1 to TRBJ2-7; D remains ambiguous. Germline V lookup: CDR1 SQVTM, CDR2 ANQGSEA. V was shortened by 4 bases and J by 3 bases, with 16 bases between the two germline ends. This CDR3 has 14 amino acids. The CDR3 protein is CSVVVRQISYEQYF. The CDR3 DNA sequence: TGCAGCGTTGTAGTCCGGCAGATAAGCTACGAGCAGTACTTC.

As to this clone: This CDR3 is also generated by other DNA sequences in the sample. This chain joins TRBV27 and TRBJ2-7, with 10 bases that match TRBD2. J was trimmed by 4 bases and V by 0 bases; bases with no gene match: 3. The CDR3 covers 15 residues. Germline V gene lookup returns CDR1 MNHEY and CDR2 SMNVEV (reference sequence). CDR3 in amino acids: CASSLSLAGVYEQYF. CDR3 coding DNA: TGTGCCAGCAGTTTATCCCTAGCGGGAGTGTACGAGCAGTACTTC.

The chain carries TRBV7-8 and TRBJ1-5, with TRBD1 matching 7 bases. J gave up 2 bases and V 2 bases, and 9 bases lay outside the gene matches. The CDR3 is made up of 17 amino acids. Germline CDR1 SGHVS, CDR2 FQNEAQ. CDR3 nucleotide sequence: TGTGCCAGCAGCTTATCCCCGACAGGGTTGGGCAATCAGCCCCAGCATTTT. It codes for CASSLSPTGLGNQPQHF.

The chain couples TRBV6-5 to TRBJ1-2; the D gene is possibly TRBD1 (5 bases). CDR3 size: 12 residues. Germline V gives CDR1 MNHEY, CDR2 SVGAGI. The ends were cut back, 7 bases at V and 4 bases at J, with 10 bases in the middle. The CDR3 nucleotides read TGTGCCAGCACCCAGGGCTTCTATGGCTACACCTTC. It codes for CASTQGFYGYTF.

V usage is TRBV10-2 and J usage is TRBJ2-1; 11 bases match TRBD2. Germline CDR1 is WSHSY and CDR2 is SAAADI. V lost 4 bases and J lost 9; bases outside the gene matches: 2. This CDR3 is 13 amino acids long. CDR3 region: CASSALAGGEQFF. The CDR3 DNA reads TGCGCCAGCAGTGCTCTAGCGGGAGGTGAGCAGTTCTTC.

The V call is TRBV11-2, the J call TRBJ2-5, with 9 bases that match TRBD2. Germline V lookup: CDR1 SGHAT, CDR2 FQNNGV. V lost 5 bases to trimming and J lost 5 bases; unmatched junction nucleotides: 6. There are 14 residues in the CDR3. This chain's CDR3 is CASSPNLAGETQYF. The CDR3 DNA is TGTGCCAGCAGCCCTAACCTAGCGGGGGAGACCCAGTACTTC.

V and J are TRBV4-1 and TRBJ2-1; no definite D call. The CDR3 runs 13 residues. V lost 1 base and J lost 8, with 9 bases in between. The germline CDR1 and CDR2 sequences are MGHRA and YSYEKL. In nucleotides, the CDR3 is TGCGCCAGCAGCCAAGTTGAGTCTTATGAGCAGTTCTTC. The encoded protein is CASSQVESYEQFF.

About this clone itself: Other DNA variants within this sample encode the same CDR3. This chain connects TRBV27 to TRBJ2-1; D is ambiguous. From germline, CDR1 is MNHEY and CDR2 SMNVEV (reference sequence). The CDR3 is 15 amino acids. Deletions cut 0 bases from V and 0 bases from J, with 6 bases between. In DNA form, the CDR3 reads TGTGCCAGCAGTTTATCGTTGAGCTCCTACAATGAGCAGTTCTTC. Encoded protein: CASSLSLSSYNEQFF.